These 11 T cell receptor beta chains came from one sample sequenced in a study of post-analysis software for immune sequencing data. Their specific antigens are unknown. Regarding the study as a whole: Roughly five TRBV segments were significantly more frequent in patients than in controls. TRBV5-6, TRBV5-1 and TRBV20-1 were among these segments.

The TCR beta cDNA libraries carried unique molecular identifiers. A single record per CDR3 protein comes from TCRdb applying MiXCR to the PCR reads. The table has about 430,000 distinct CDR3 sequences, 39% seen once; the top ten hold approximately 7.7%. Sequencing was done on a sample of blood. All receptors derive from a girl between 2 and 10 years old with multiple sclerosis.

The CDR3 DNA is TGTGCCAGCAGCAAGGTAGGCACTGAAGCTTTCTTT. Protein sequence: CASSKVGTEAFF. This chain links TRBV12-3 or TRBV12-4 with TRBJ1-1; D is uncertain. Between the trimmed V and J ends, which lost 6 bases and 4 bases, there was a span of 9 bases. CDR3 length: 12 amino acids.

The chain has TRBV20-1 and TRBJ2-3, with D possibly TRBD2 on 5 matching bases. Trimming left V 1 base short and J 2 bases short, with 7 bases between. Germline lookup yields CDR1 DFQATT and CDR2 SNEGSKA (reference sequence). The CDR3 contains 13 residues. CDR3 coding DNA: TGCAGTGCTAGAGGTGACTACACAGATACGCAGTATTTT. This codes for CSARGDYTDTQYF.

This clonotype appeared a few times. The rearrangement uses TRBV4-2 and TRBJ2-2; the match to TRBD2 covers 11 bases. Germline lookup yields CDR1 LGHNA and CDR2 YNFKEQ. V lost 3 bases and J lost 4; bases outside the gene matches: 4. The CDR3 has 16 residues. The CDR3 coding sequence is TGTGCCAGCAGCCACCTTAGCGGGGGGGGCACCGGGGAGCTGTTTTTT. Residues: CASSHLSGGGTGELFF.

The rearrangement links TRBV28 to TRBJ2-1; 7 bases line up with TRBD1. After removal of 3 bases from V and 4 bases from J, the junction contained 6 bases not matched to a gene. Germline assignment: CDR1 MDHEN and CDR2 SYDVKM. CDR3 length: 15 amino acids. The CDR3 loop reads CASSLDHRGYNEQFF. DNA of the CDR3: TGTGCCAGCAGTTTGGACCACAGGGGATACAATGAGCAGTTCTTC. Supplemented by reference TRBV28 and TRBJ2-1, the full variable domain reads DVKVTQSSRYLVKRTGEKVFLECVQDMDHENMFWYRQDPGLGLRLIYFSYDVKMKEKGDIPEGYSVSREKKERFSLILESASTNQTSMYLCASSLDHRGYNEQFFGPGTRLTVL.

This clonotype was counted only a few times. J is TRBJ2-1 and V is TRBV21-1. TRBV21-1 represents a pseudogene. CDR3 length: 16 residues. The DNA of the CDR3 is TGTGCCAGCAGCAAAGTGAGGCAGCTTCCCTACAATGAGCAGTTCTTC. It is translated as CASSKVRQLPYNEQFF.

This clonotype was recorded a few times. The chain couples TRBV6-4 to TRBJ2-3, with 8 positions matching TRBD2. V was clipped by 8 bases and J by 2 bases; unmatched bases: 9. Germline V gene data show CDR1 as MRHNA and CDR2 as SNTAGT. The CDR3 is made up of 15 amino acids. The CDR3 sequence is CASDRGAGATDTQYF. The CDR3 DNA reads TGTGCCAGCGACCGGGGAGCGGGGGCCACAGATACGCAGTATTTT.

The chain uses TRBV5-1 and TRBJ2-4; TRBD1 is a possible D gene (5 bases). Near its end, the DNA agrees better with TRBJ2-7, so the J call may be wrong. This CDR3 has 15 amino acids. The germline gives CDR1 SGHRS, CDR2 YFSETQ. The CDR3 protein is CASSLAYSGTYEQYF. CDR3 nucleotides: TGCGCCAGCAGCTTGGCCTATTCAGGGACCTACGAGCAGTACTTC.

This chain uses TRBV18 with TRBJ1-2; no definite D call. Germline CDR1 reads KGHSH; CDR2 reads LQKENI. The CDR3 extends over 13 amino acids. Trimming cost V 2 bases and J 3 bases, with 7 bases left between them. The CDR3 region is CASSPGRYYGYTF. CDR3 nucleotide sequence: TGTGCCAGCTCACCAGGGAGATACTATGGCTACACCTTC.

This clonotype was seen a single time. The V call is TRBV5-1, the J call TRBJ1-1, with TRBD1 matching over 8 bases. Germline CDR1 reads SGHRS; CDR2 reads YFSETQ. After removal of 4 bases from V and 11 bases from J, the junction contained 13 bases not matched to a gene. This CDR3 has 14 residues. The CDR3 reads CASSPSQGAVLAFF. The CDR3 bases are TGCGCCAGCAGCCCGAGCCAGGGGGCGGTGTTGGCTTTCTTT. Combining the CDR3 with reference TRBV5-1 and TRBJ1-1 gives the whole variable domain KAGVTQTPRYLIKTRGQQVTLSCSPISGHRSVSWYQQTPGQGLQFLFEYFSETQRNKGNFPGRFSGRQFSNSRSEMNVSTLELGDSALYLCASSPSQGAVLAFFGQGTRLTVV.

This clonotype has a handful of counts. CDR3 sequence: CAISAPPQGAYEQYF. CDR3 nucleotides: TGTGCCATCAGTGCACCCCCACAGGGGGCGTACGAGCAGTACTTC. V is TRBV10-3 and J is TRBJ2-7, with 9 bases matching TRBD1. V was clipped by 4 bases and J by 4 bases; unmatched bases: 8. Germline values: CDR1 ENHRY, CDR2 SYGVKD. CDR3 length equals 15 residues.

There are a few counts of this clonotype. The chain has TRBV10-3 and TRBJ2-1; D remains ambiguous. Germline CDR1 is ENHRY and CDR2 is SYGVKD. CDR3 length equals 11 residues. Trimming left V 0 bases short and J 8 bases short, with 2 bases between. The CDR3 sequence: CAISESYEQFF. The CDR3 nucleotides read TGTGCCATCAGTGAGTCCTATGAGCAGTTCTTC.